Sequencing of this T cell receptor (beta chain) was carried out in a study of blood T cells in healthy people across ages. PCR was performed a second time for about 6 to 12 cycles using a sample-barcoded 5' primer and a J-beta primer mix. TCRdb recomputed calls from the 5' RACE reads with MiXCR, one row per CDR3 protein. This table holds 1.5 million to 2 million distinct CDR3 sequences, around half found once. As concerns this clonotype: Its target is not known.

Regarding the study as a whole: Unsorted PBMCs ruled out conclusive naive versus antigen-experienced comparison.

The CDR3 is 19 amino acids. Between the trimmed V and J ends, which lost 2 bases and 7 bases, there was a span of 30 bases. The germline CDR1 and CDR2 sequences are LGHNA and YNFKEQ. Sequencing was done on a sample of blood. The sequence was obtained from a middle-aged woman in good health. This chain uses TRBV4-2 with TRBJ2-7, with D perhaps TRBD1 (6 bases). CDR3 coding DNA: TGTGCCAGCAGCCAATGGGGAACGGGACAAGGGGACCCCTACAATGAGCAGTACTTC. Its protein is CASSQWGTGQGDPYNEQYF.